This T cell receptor (beta chain) was sequenced for a study of PD-L1 blockade in urothelial cancer. Whole-study context: About 90% of the roughly 29 patients were males with bladder-origin urothelial cancer. Specimens of blood held a median count of about 150,000 T cells. Analyses used blood from 3 weeks (second dose) and 6 weeks after treatment start.

Germline CDR1 and CDR2: SEHNR and FQNEAQ (reference sequence). Unmatched junction bases numbered 14, after V lost 7 bases and J lost 6 bases. The CDR3 has 15 residues. Time point reported: peripheral blood 6 weeks after treatment start. Generated by immunoSEQ multiplex PCR, the TCRdb table keeps only in-frame clones and is missing some. The table lists nearly 50,000 clones, around 85% of them singletons. The TCR originated in a man in his fifties or sixties with urothelial cancer. The source material was PBMCs, sampled around atezolizumab (anti-PD-L1) treatment. V usage is TRBV7-9 and J usage is TRBJ1-2; 7 bases fit TRBD1. The CDR3 coding sequence is TGTGCCAGCAATTTCGGCGCGGACAGGAGTGATGGCTACACCTTC. The encoded protein is CASNFGADRSDGYTF.